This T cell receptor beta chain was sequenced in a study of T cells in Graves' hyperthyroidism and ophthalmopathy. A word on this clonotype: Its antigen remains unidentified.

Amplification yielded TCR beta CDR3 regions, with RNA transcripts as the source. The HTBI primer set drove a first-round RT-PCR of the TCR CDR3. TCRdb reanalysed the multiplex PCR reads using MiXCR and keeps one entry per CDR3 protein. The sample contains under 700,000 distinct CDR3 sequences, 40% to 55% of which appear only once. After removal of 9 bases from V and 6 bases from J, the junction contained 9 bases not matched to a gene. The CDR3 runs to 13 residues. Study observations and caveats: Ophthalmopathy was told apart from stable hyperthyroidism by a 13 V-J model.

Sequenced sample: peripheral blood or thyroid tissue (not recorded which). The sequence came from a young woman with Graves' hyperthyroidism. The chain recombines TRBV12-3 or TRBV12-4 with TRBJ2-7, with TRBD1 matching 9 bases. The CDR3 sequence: CASRDREEGEQYF. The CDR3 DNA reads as TGTGCCAGTCGGGACAGGGAGGAAGGCGAGCAGTACTTC.